This TCR beta chain was identified during a study of technical replicates of blood from a handful of donors. The CDR3 contains 14 residues. V shed 4 bases, J shed 4 bases, and the junction held 5 bases outside the gene matches. Per the germline V gene, CDR1 is LGHNT and CDR2 is FRNRAP. Produced via immunoSEQ multiplex PCR; TCRdb's table is partial and in-frame only. The data contain some 10,000 clones, approximately 94% of them singletons. V gene TRBV12-5 combines with J gene TRBJ2-5, with 8 bases identical to TRBD1. The sample was PBMCs. This clonotype originated in a human donor in good health. The CDR3 coding sequence is TGTGCTAGTGGTTCGACAGGGGTGGGAGAGACCCAGTACTTC. Amino acid sequence: CASGSTGVGETQYF.